Each of the 23 T cell receptor beta chains below was sequenced from the same sample in a study of cytomegalovirus exposure and HLA in healthy donors. Researchers ran the PCR with 60 Vbeta and 13 Jbeta primers. Sequencing was performed with immunoSEQ multiplex PCR; in TCRdb, only in-frame clones are kept and a portion is missing. The data show some 140,000 clones, under 85% seen once. Sequences were obtained from PBMCs. The receptors originated from a man younger than 35 in good health and CMV-seronegative.

The chain uses TRBV6-6 and TRBJ1-4; 10 bases are shared with TRBD1. Germline V gives CDR1 MNHNY, CDR2 SVGAGI (reference sequence). V lost 5 bases, J lost 7 bases, and 10 bases stayed unmatched. This CDR3 contains 16 residues. The CDR3 DNA reads as TGTGCCAGCAGTCACGACAGGGGGCCCTTTCCTGAAAAACTGTTTTTT. Its translation is CASSHDRGPFPEKLFF.

The chain is built from TRBV18 and TRBJ1-4; D perhaps matches TRBD1 (5 bases). Germline CDR1 and CDR2: KGHSH and LQKENI. The CDR3 extends over 13 amino acids. V lost 0 bases and J 11 bases, leaving 10 bases between the germline ends. CDR3 sequence (DNA): TGTGCCAGCTCACCACCGGAGCCAGGGAAACTGTTTTTT. This encodes CASSPPEPGKLFF.

The chain recombines TRBV7-8 with TRBJ1-4, with 8 bases fitting TRBD1. This CDR3 has 15 amino acids. After removal of 3 bases from V and 8 bases from J, the junction contained 8 bases not matched to a gene. Looked up from germline, CDR1 is SGHVS and CDR2 is FQNEAQ. CDR3 sequence: CASSFGQGSGEKLFF. CDR3 bases: TGTGCCAGCAGCTTCGGACAGGGATCGGGGGAAAAACTGTTTTTT. The full variable domain, in which reference TRBV7-8 and TRBJ1-4 provide the parts outside the CDR3, is GAGVSQSPRYKVAKRGQDVALRCDPISGHVSLFWYQQALGQGPEFLTYFQNEAQLDKSGLPSDRFFAERPEGSVSTLKIQRTQQEDSAVYLCASSFGQGSGEKLFFGSGTQLSVL.

This chain joins TRBV9 and TRBJ2-2; D is unclear. V lost 0 bases and J lost 6, with 9 bases in between. The germline V gene has CDR1 SGDLS and CDR2 YYNGEE. The CDR3 spans 14 residues. CDR3 in DNA: TGTGCCAGCAGCGTAGGTTCGTTTTCCGGGGAGCTGTTTTTT. Protein: CASSVGSFSGELFF.

This chain connects TRBV25-1 to TRBJ2-1, with 8 bases fitting TRBD1. With V trimmed by 4 bases and J by 0 bases, 8 bases remained unmatched. There are 17 residues in the CDR3. Germline loops: CDR1 MGHDK, CDR2 SYGVNS. The CDR3 coding sequence is TGTGCCAGCAGTGCACGACCCGGGACAGGCTCCTACAATGAGCAGTTCTTC. Residues: CASSARPGTGSYNEQFF.

V gene TRBV6-6 combines with J gene TRBJ2-7; no clear D. Trimming left V 2 bases short and J 0 bases short, with 11 bases between. This CDR3 is 15 amino acids long. CDR1 is MNHNY, CDR2 SVGAGI, per germline (reference sequence). DNA of the CDR3: TGTGCCAGCAGTTACGGCCTTCCTAGCTCCTACGAGCAGTACTTC. Residues: CASSYGLPSSYEQYF.

J is TRBJ1-2 and V is TRBV25-1; 10 bases match TRBD1. CDR1 is MGHDK, CDR2 SYGVNS, per germline. This CDR3 spans 15 amino acids. Germline trimming cut 4 bases from V and 4 bases from J; bases unmatched to any gene: 6. CDR3 nucleotides: TGTGCCAGCAGTGCCCGACAGGGGGCCGGCTATGGCTACACCTTC. Protein product: CASSARQGAGYGYTF.

The chain combines TRBV7-8 with TRBJ2-1; 11 bases agree with TRBD2. The germline gives CDR1 SGHVS, CDR2 FQNEAQ. The V gene end was trimmed by 1 base and the J gene end by 3 bases; junction bases not matched to a gene: 2. The CDR3 loop spans 16 amino acids. The CDR3 DNA reads TGTGCCAGCAGCTTAGAGGGACTAGCGGACTACAATGAGCAGTTCTTC. Its translation: CASSLEGLADYNEQFF.

Only a few counts were recorded for this clone. The rearrangement joins TRBV6-6 to TRBJ2-7, with a weak D call TRBD2 (7 bases). Deletions cut 4 bases from V and 3 bases from J, with 16 bases between. Germline CDR1 reads MNHNY; CDR2 reads SVGAGI (reference sequence). The CDR3 has 15 residues. CDR3 sequence reads: CASSSRGAGVYEQYF. CDR3 DNA sequence: TGTGCCAGCAGTTCCCGGGGGGCAGGAGTCTACGAGCAGTACTTC.

The CDR3 DNA reads TGCGCCAGCAGCTTGAACACCGGGACAGGGGTGAATGGCTACACCTTC. It translates to CASSLNTGTGVNGYTF. The chain joins TRBV5-1 to TRBJ1-2; 10 nucleotides align to TRBD1. CDR1 and CDR2 (germline): SGHRS, YFSETQ. This CDR3 is 16 amino acids long. V trimming: 1 base; J trimming: 6 bases; junction bases outside the gene matches: 9.

A single count supports this clone. The chain carries TRBV5-1 and TRBJ2-7; 7 bases line up with TRBD1. The germline V gene encodes CDR1 SGHRS and CDR2 YFSETQ. This CDR3 region has 15 residues. Trimming cost V 4 bases and J 2 bases; bases outside gene matches: 9. Here the CDR3 reads CASSKGQPSTYEQYF. CDR3 coding DNA: TGCGCCAGCAGCAAGGGACAGCCCTCGACCTACGAGCAGTACTTC.

This chain uses TRBV4-3 with TRBJ1-1, with D possibly TRBD1 on 6 matching bases. V lost 1 base, J lost 2 bases, and 11 bases lay in between. Germline CDR1 is LGHNA and CDR2 is YSLEER. This CDR3 contains 15 residues. CDR3 sequence reads: CASSQAQGINTEAFF. As DNA, the CDR3 is TGCGCCAGCAGCCAAGCACAGGGAATCAACACTGAAGCTTTCTTT.

This clone was recorded once. The chain recombines TRBV19 with TRBJ2-5; TRBD1 aligns across 9 bases. V shed 5 bases, J shed 4 bases, and the junction held 8 bases outside the gene matches. Germline V CDR1 and CDR2: LNHDA, SQIVND (reference sequence). The CDR3 runs to 15 residues. The CDR3 sequence is CASSFQDRGSETQYF. The DNA for the CDR3 is TGTGCCAGTAGTTTCCAGGACAGGGGTTCAGAGACCCAGTACTTC.

This clone was counted between two and nine times. V gene TRBV14 combines with J gene TRBJ1-1; possibly TRBD1 for D (6 bases). The CDR3 length is 13 residues. The ends were cut back, 4 bases at V and 3 bases at J, with 9 bases in the middle. The germline V gene encodes CDR1 SGHDN and CDR2 FVKESK. CDR3 sequence (DNA): TGTGCCAGCAGCCGAGGACAGTACACTGAAGCTTTCTTT. Amino acid sequence: CASSRGQYTEAFF.

The rearrangement joins TRBV27 to TRBJ1-1; the D is unclear. The germline CDR1 and CDR2 sequences are MNHEY and SMNVEV (reference sequence). This CDR3 region has 13 residues. Deletions cut 3 bases from V and 3 bases from J, with 8 bases between. The DNA of the CDR3 is TGTGCCAGCAGTTTTCAGGCACACACTGAAGCTTTCTTT. This sequence encodes CASSFQAHTEAFF.

This clone was recorded a few times. J is TRBJ1-5 and V is TRBV6-5, with no clear D. CDR3 length: 16 amino acids. From germline, CDR1 is MNHEY and CDR2 SVGAGI. Between the trimmed V and J ends, which lost 2 bases and 3 bases, there was a span of 14 bases. CDR3 bases: TGTGCCAGCAGTTACGCACCACCGGGTAACAATCAGCCCCAGCATTTT. Translation gives CASSYAPPGNNQPQHF.

The chain uses TRBV6-1 and TRBJ1-3; D remains unclear. V was pared by 6 bases and J by 1 base, with 13 bases between. The CDR3 has 15 amino acids. Germline CDR1 reads MNHNS; CDR2 reads SASEGT. The CDR3 sequence: CASRLNGVSGNTIYF. For the CDR3, the DNA is TGTGCCAGCAGGCTAAACGGGGTTTCTGGAAACACCATATATTTT.

V and J are TRBV18 and TRBJ1-1, with D tentatively TRBD1 (5 bases). The CDR3 is 14 amino acids. Trimming cost V 3 bases and J 1 base, with 9 bases left between them. Germline CDR1 and CDR2: KGHSH and LQKENI. CDR3 sequence (DNA): TGTGCCAGCTCACCTAGCGGACAGAACACTGAAGCTTTCTTT. Protein sequence: CASSPSGQNTEAFF.

J is TRBJ2-7 and V is TRBV5-1, with a weak D call TRBD1 (6 bases). Trimming stripped 1 base from V and 5 bases from J, with 13 bases between. The CDR3 contains 14 residues. In germline, CDR1 is SGHRS, CDR2 YFSETQ. The CDR3 DNA reads as TGCGCCAGCAGCTTGAGGGGACAACCTAACGAGCAGTACTTC. This sequence encodes CASSLRGQPNEQYF.

Of note for this clone: Relative to the germline gene, one junction end is altered; a read error may explain this. V gene TRBV7-9 combines with J gene TRBJ2-1; D unclear. The germline gives CDR1 SEHNR, CDR2 FQNEAQ (reference sequence). The CDR3 covers 12 residues. CDR3 sequence: CSSSPDTNEQFF. DNA of the CDR3: TGTTCCAGCAGCCCCGACACAAATGAGCAGTTCTTC. Complete variable domain (other parts from reference TRBV7-9 and TRBJ2-1): DTGVSQNPRHKITKRGQNVTFRCDPISEHNRLYWYRQTLGQGPEFLTYFQNEAQLEKSRLLSDRFSAERPKGSFSTLEIQRTEQGDSAMYLCSSSPDTNEQFFGPGTRLTVL.

The rearrangement links TRBV18 to TRBJ1-1; D gene uncertain. The CDR3 covers 14 residues. In germline, CDR1 is KGHSH, CDR2 LQKENI. Trimming removed 1 base at V and 4 bases at J, with 10 bases between. As DNA, the CDR3 is TGTGCCAGCTCACCACTTCCGCCGGGCACTGAAGCTTTCTTT. This sequence encodes CASSPLPPGTEAFF.

This chain uses TRBV21-1 with TRBJ1-1; the table gives TRBD1 as D, unverified against the DNA. TRBV21-1 constitutes a pseudogene. The CDR3 is made up of 14 amino acids. The CDR3 region has the DNA TGTGCCAGCAGCAATCAGGCAGTTAACACTGAAGCTTTCTTT. Its translation: CASSNQAVNTEAFF.

The rearrangement joins TRBV5-1 to TRBJ2-5, with D possibly being TRBD2 (5 bases). The J call could be wrong; TRBJ2-7 is a better fit for the DNA end. CDR3 length: 15 residues. Germline V lookup: CDR1 SGHRS, CDR2 YFSETQ. CDR3 sequence (DNA): TGCGCCAGCAGCTTGGGACTAAGGGCGGACTACGAGCAGTACTTC. Its protein product is CASSLGLRADYEQYF.